One and the same sample provided the 2 T cell receptor beta chains below, sequenced in a study of blood T cells in healthy people across ages. A second PCR, run for roughly 7 to 12 cycles, used a sample-barcoded 5' primer plus a J-beta primer mix. TCRdb re-called the 5' RACE reads through MiXCR, storing one row per CDR3 protein. The sample includes 750,000 to 1,000,000 distinct CDR3 sequences, around 29% seen only once; the top ten take roughly a tenth. The sample also formed part of further work on T cells of mothers and their children.

Sequencing used blood. These receptors were taken from a woman aged 40 to 50 in good health.

The chain joins TRBV3-1 to TRBJ2-5; D is unresolved. The ends were cut back, 8 bases at V and 3 bases at J, with 13 bases in the middle. The length of the CDR3 is 13 residues. Germline CDR1 reads LGHDT; CDR2 reads YNNKEL (reference sequence). CDR3 nucleotides: TGTGCCAGCGGGCCCCAGATGGAAGAGACCCAGTACTTC. Translating gives CASGPQMEETQYF.

The chain carries TRBV20-1 and TRBJ1-5, with TRBD1 identical over 8 bases. The length of the CDR3 is 15 residues. Trimming removed 5 bases from V and 4 bases from J; junction bases left unmatched: 10. In germline, CDR1 is DFQATT, CDR2 SNEGSKA (reference sequence). CDR3: CSASPRTGRNQPQHF. In nucleotides, the CDR3 is TGCAGTGCTTCCCCTAGGACAGGGCGGAATCAGCCCCAGCATTTT.